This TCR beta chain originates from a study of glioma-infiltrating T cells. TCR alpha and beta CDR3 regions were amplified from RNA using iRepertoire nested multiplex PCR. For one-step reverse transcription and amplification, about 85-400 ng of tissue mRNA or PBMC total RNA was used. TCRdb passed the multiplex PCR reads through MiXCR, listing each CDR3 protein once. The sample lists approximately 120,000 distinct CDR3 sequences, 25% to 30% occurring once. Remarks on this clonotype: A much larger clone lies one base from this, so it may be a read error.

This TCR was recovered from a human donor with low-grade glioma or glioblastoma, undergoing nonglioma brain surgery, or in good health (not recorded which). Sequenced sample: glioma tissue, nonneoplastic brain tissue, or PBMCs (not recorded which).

The CDR3 coding sequence is TGTGCCAGCATTCCGGGACAGAGGCCAAATTCACCCCCCCACTTT. Protein: CASIPGQRPNSPPHF. The rearrangement uses TRBV28 and TRBJ1-6; 7 bases line up with TRBD1. CDR1 and CDR2 (germline): MDHEN, SYDVKM. The CDR3 runs 15 residues.